Below are 3 T cell receptor beta chains sequenced from a single sample in a study of T-cell memory formation after mild COVID-19. TCRdb re-analysed the 5' RACE reads in MiXCR, keeping a single row per CDR3 protein. The top ten clones hold around a fifth of a sample with about 290,000 distinct CDR3 sequences, about a sixth of them seen once. The sequenced material came from PBMCs or a T cell subset sorted from them (not recorded which). The receptor set was obtained from a young man who had mild COVID-19 (a few samples of this study predate the infection). Cell type and time point are not known.

A few counts support this clonotype. The chain has TRBV28 and TRBJ2-7; 13 bases are a match to TRBD2. Trimming removed 7 bases from V and 6 bases from J; junction bases left unmatched: 6. The CDR3 length is 14 residues. Per the germline V gene, CDR1 is MDHEN and CDR2 is SYDVKM. CDR3: CASIRTSGGFEQYV. The CDR3 region has the DNA TGTGCCAGCATTAGGACTAGCGGGGGTTTCGAGCAGTACGTC.

To note about this clonotype: A junction boundary mismatches the germline segment, possibly from a read error. The chain recombines TRBV6-5 with TRBJ2-7; no reliable D call. The CDR3 runs to 10 residues. From germline, CDR1 is MNHEY and CDR2 SVGAGI. The CDR3 region is CASGYLPSYF. CDR3 coding DNA: TGTGCCAGCGGTTACCTTCCCTCGTACTTC.

This clonotype was picked up many times. The chain couples TRBV11-2 to TRBJ1-2; TRBD1 matches 8 bases. This CDR3 comprises 15 residues. Trimming at V came to 4 bases and at J to 2 bases, leaving 6 bases not matched to a gene. Per the germline V gene, CDR1 is SGHAT and CDR2 is FQNNGV. The DNA of the CDR3 is TGTGCCAGCAGCTCGATCCGGACAGGGAACTATGGCTACACCTTC. This gives the protein CASSSIRTGNYGYTF. The complete variable domain, with remaining parts taken from reference TRBV11-2 and TRBJ1-2, reads EAGVAQSPRYKIIEKRQSVAFWCNPISGHATLYWYQQILGQGPKLLIQFQNNGVVDDSQLPKDRFSAERLKGVDSTLKIQPAKLEDSAVYLCASSSIRTGNYGYTFGSGTRLTVV.